The source of this T cell receptor beta chain is a study of cytomegalovirus exposure and HLA in healthy donors. The PCR used 60 Vbeta and 13 Jbeta primers. Sequencing used immunoSEQ multiplex PCR; TCRdb keeps in-frame clones, though not all of them. The data hold about 140,000 clones, with about 75% observed a single time. As regards this clone: Its antigen is as yet unknown.

Broader study findings: Most TCR sequences proved rare, with some public TCRs found in many donors.

Looked up from germline, CDR1 is SQVTM and CDR2 is ANQGSEA. The CDR3 covers 13 residues. V shed 3 bases, J shed 3 bases, and the junction held 2 bases outside the gene matches. The chain uses TRBV29-1 and TRBJ2-1; 7 bases fit TRBD1. The sample comprised PBMCs. The TCR originated in a woman in her thirties in good health and CMV-seronegative. CDR3 sequence (DNA): TGCAGCGTTGATCGACAGGGCTACAATGAGCAGTTCTTC. It specifies CSVDRQGYNEQFF.